The sequence of this TCR beta chain was determined in a study of CD8 T cells in ankylosing spondylitis. Overall study findings and caveats: Disease-linked clones displayed a CD8+ phenotype and appeared relatively rarely in peripheral blood. Typical of ankylosing spondylitis blood, it appeared, was a TCR beta motif of eight highly homologous variants.

The CDR3 length is 14 residues. V lost 2 bases and J 1 base, leaving 8 bases between the germline ends. Germline loops: CDR1 SEHNR, CDR2 FQNEAQ (reference sequence). On this clonotype: Its specificity is not known.

Via MiXCR, TCRdb re-called the 5' RACE reads, giving one row per CDR3 protein. In the table there are 390,000 or so distinct CDR3 sequences, 20% to 25% of which are singletons. The sequence came from a male donor with ankylosing spondylitis. Sequenced input: blood, either unsorted or a sorted T cell fraction (not recorded which). V gene TRBV7-9 combines with J gene TRBJ1-1; D unresolved. CDR3 region: CASSLWAANTEAFF. CDR3 bases: TGTGCCAGCAGCTTATGGGCTGCGAACACTGAAGCTTTCTTT.